This is a list of T cell receptor beta chains from one sample in a study of technical replicates of blood from a handful of donors. Libraries were prepared by immunoSEQ multiplex PCR; TCRdb keeps only in-frame clonotypes and omits some of them. Among around 100,000 clones, approximately 95% were seen once, and the ten largest hold 0.34%. Material: T cells isolated from PBMCs. The receptors were gathered from a human donor in good health. Each CDR3 is given with its conserved first and last residue. A D gene is named only where the DNA matches it firmly. Clone size, where shown, is once, few, many, or a class for clones that have expanded.

>NA|TRBJ2-2|TRBD2|TRBV7-6
TGTGCCAGCAGCTTCAGCGGGAGGGGGTACACCGGGGAGCTGTTTTTT
CASSFSGRGYTGELFF
>NA|TRBJ2-7|TRBD2|TRBV28
TGTGCCAGCAGTTTTGTAGATAGCGGGGCCTACGAGCAGTACTTC
CASSFVDSGAYEQYF
>NA|TRBJ2-1|NA|TRBV7-3
TGTGCCAGCAGCTTTGGGCGAAATGAGCAGTTCTTC
CASSFGRNEQFF
>NA|TRBJ2-3|TRBD2|TRBV7-7
TGTGCTAGCAGCTCCGGACTAGGTCCAGATACGCAGTATTTT
CASSSGLGPDTQYF
>NA|TRBJ2-7|NA|TRBV6-5
TGTGCCAGCAGTTATACCCGAGACAGGCACAGCGACGAGCAGTACTTC
CASSYTRDRHSDEQYF
>NA|TRBJ2-1|TRBD1|TRBV23-1
TGCGCCAGCAGTCGTACGGGACAGGGGGTCTACAATGAGCAGTTCTTC
CASSRTGQGVYNEQFF
>NA|TRBJ1-2|NA|TRBV6-6
TGTGCCAGCAGTTACTCAGGGGAAGGCTACACCTTC
CASSYSGEGYTF
>once|TRBJ2-1|NA|TRBV10-2
TGCGCCAGCAGTGAGTCTAGCGGAGCGGCTCACAATGAGCAGTTCTTC
CASSESSGAAHNEQFF
>NA|TRBJ2-7|TRBD1|TRBV7-9
TGTGCCAGCAGCCCAAGGACAGGCGGTTACGAGCAGTACTTC
CASSPRTGGYEQYF
>NA|TRBJ2-1|TRBD2|TRBV13
TGTGCCAGCGCCGGGACTAGGCCCAATGAGCAGTTCTTC
CASAGTRPNEQFF
>once|TRBJ1-2|NA|TRBV2
TGTGCCAGCACGGCGGCGGCGTTTGGCTACACCTTC
CASTAAAFGYTF
>NA|TRBJ2-7|TRBD2|TRBV4-1
TGCGCCAGCAGCCAACTGGAAGGGAGGGTTGAGCAGTACTTC
CASSQLEGRVEQYF
>NA|TRBJ1-2|NA|TRBV7-9
TGTGCCAGCAGCTTAGTTACAGGGCGAAACTATGGCTACACCTTC
CASSLVTGRNYGYTF
>NA|TRBJ2-3|NA|TRBV6-5
TGTGCCAGCAACCTCAGGGATGTCACAGATACGCAGTATTTT
CASNLRDVTDTQYF
>NA|TRBJ1-5|NA|TRBV18
TGTGCCAGCTCACCAGGGCCTAGCAATCAGCCCCAGCATTTT
CASSPGPSNQPQHF
>NA|TRBJ1-1|NA|TRBV7-8
TGTGCCAGCAGCTTAGTCGGCAGGGGAGACTACACTGAAGCTTTCTTT
CASSLVGRGDYTEAFF
>NA|TRBJ1-5|TRBD1|TRBV30
TGTGCCTGGAGCGAGGACAGGGCTCAGCCCCAGCATTTT
CAWSEDRAQPQHF